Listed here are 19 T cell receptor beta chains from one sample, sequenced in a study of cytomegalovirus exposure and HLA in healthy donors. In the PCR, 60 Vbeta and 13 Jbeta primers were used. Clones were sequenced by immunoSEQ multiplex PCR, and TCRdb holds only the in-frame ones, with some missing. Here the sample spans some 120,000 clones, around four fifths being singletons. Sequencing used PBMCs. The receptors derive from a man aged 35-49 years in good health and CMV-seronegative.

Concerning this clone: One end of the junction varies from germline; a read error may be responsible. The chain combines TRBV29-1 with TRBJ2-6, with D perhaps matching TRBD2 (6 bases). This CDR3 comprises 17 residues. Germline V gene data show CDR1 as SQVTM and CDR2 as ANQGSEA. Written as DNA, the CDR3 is TGCAGCGTGACGGGAGATCTACTGGCCTCTGGGGCCAACGGCCTGACTTTC. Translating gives CSVTGDLLASGANGLTF.

CDR3 amino acids: CASSTRTSGSYEQYF. Written as DNA, the CDR3 is TGTGCCAGCAGCACGAGGACTAGCGGGAGTTACGAGCAGTACTTC. The chain couples TRBV11-3 to TRBJ2-7; the match to TRBD2 covers 13 bases. V was pared by 5 bases and J by 4 bases, with 5 bases of the junction left unmatched. The V gene's germline CDR1 is SGHNT and CDR2 YENEEA. The CDR3 totals 15 residues.

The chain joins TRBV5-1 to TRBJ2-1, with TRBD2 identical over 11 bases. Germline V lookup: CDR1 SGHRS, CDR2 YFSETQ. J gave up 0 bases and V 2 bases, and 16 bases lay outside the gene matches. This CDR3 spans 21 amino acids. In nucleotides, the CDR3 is TGCGCCAGCAGCTTAGAAAGATTTAGCGGGAGGGTGCGCGGCTCCTACAATGAGCAGTTCTTC. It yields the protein CASSLERFSGRVRGSYNEQFF. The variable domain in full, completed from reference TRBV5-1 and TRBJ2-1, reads KAGVTQTPRYLIKTRGQQVTLSCSPISGHRSVSWYQQTPGQGLQFLFEYFSETQRNKGNFPGRFSGRQFSNSRSEMNVSTLELGDSALYLCASSLERFSGRVRGSYNEQFFGPGTRLTVL.

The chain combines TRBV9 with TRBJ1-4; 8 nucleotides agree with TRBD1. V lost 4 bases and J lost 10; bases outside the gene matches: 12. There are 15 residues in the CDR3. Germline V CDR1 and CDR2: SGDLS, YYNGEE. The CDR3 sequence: CASSPRDRPAGKLFF. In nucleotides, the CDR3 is TGTGCCAGCAGCCCCAGGGACAGGCCAGCGGGAAAACTGTTTTTT.

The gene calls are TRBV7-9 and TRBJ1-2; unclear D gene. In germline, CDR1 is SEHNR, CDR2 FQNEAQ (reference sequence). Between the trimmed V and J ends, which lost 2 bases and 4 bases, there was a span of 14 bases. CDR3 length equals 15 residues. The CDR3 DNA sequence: TGTGCCAGCAGCTTAAGTGGAGAAAGGCCCTATGGCTACACCTTC. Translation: CASSLSGERPYGYTF.

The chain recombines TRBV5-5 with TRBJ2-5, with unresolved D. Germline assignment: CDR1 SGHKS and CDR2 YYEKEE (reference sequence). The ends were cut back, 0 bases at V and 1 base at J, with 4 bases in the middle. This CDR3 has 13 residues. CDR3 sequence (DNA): TGTGCCAGCAGCTTGGTAATCCAAGAGACCCAGTACTTC. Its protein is CASSLVIQETQYF.

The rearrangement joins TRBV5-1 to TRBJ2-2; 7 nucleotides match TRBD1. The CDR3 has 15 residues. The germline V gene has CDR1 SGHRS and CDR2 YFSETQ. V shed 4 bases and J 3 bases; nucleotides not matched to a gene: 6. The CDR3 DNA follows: TGCGCCAGCAGCCGAGCAGACAGGGACACCGGGGAGCTGTTTTTT. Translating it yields CASSRADRDTGELFF.

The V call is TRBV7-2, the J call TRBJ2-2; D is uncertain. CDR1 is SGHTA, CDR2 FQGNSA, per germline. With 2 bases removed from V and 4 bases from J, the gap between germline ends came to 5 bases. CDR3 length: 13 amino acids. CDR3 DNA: TGTGCCAGCAGCTTACAGTTCACCGGGGAGCTGTTTTTT. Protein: CASSLQFTGELFF.

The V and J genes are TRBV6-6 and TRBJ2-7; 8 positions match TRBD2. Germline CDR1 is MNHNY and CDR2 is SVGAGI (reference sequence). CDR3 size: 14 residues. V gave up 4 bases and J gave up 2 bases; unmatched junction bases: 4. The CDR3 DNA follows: TGTGCCAGCAGTTCCACGGGGGGGACCTACGAGCAGTACTTC. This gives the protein CASSSTGGTYEQYF.

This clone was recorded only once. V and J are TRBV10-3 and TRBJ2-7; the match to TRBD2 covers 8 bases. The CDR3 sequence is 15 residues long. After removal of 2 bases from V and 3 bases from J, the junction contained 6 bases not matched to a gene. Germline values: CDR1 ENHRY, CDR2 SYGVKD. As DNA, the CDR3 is TGTGCCATCAGTGAGGAAGTAGCGGGACTCTACGAGCAGTACTTC. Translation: CAISEEVAGLYEQYF.

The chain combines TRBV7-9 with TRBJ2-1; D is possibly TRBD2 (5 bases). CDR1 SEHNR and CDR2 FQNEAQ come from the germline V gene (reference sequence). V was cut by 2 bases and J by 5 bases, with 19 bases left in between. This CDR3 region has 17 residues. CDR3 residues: CASSLPSSGGWDNEQFF. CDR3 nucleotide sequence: TGTGCCAGCAGCTTACCCTCGAGCGGAGGATGGGACAATGAGCAGTTCTTC.

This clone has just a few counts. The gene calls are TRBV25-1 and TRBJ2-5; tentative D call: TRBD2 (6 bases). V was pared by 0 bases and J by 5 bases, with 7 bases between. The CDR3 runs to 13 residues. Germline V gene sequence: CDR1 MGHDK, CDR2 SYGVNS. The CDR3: CASSEYREETQYF. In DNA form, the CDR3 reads TGTGCCAGCAGTGAATACCGGGAGGAGACCCAGTACTTC.

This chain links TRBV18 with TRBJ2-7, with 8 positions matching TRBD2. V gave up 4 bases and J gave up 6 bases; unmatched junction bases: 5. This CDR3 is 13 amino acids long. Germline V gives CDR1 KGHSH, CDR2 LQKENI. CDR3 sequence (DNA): TGTGCCAGCTCACTGGGAGCGGGGGCCGAGCAGTACTTC. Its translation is CASSLGAGAEQYF.

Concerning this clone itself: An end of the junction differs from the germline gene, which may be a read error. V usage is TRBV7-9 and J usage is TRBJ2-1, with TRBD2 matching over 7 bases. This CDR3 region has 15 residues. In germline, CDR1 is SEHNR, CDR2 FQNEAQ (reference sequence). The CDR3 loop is CSSSPGEGGRNEQFF. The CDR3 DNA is TGTTCCAGCAGCCCCGGGGAGGGAGGAAGGAATGAGCAGTTCTTC.

The CDR3 loop is CASSEQYNEQFF. The CDR3 DNA follows: TGTGCCAGCAGTGAACAGTACAATGAGCAGTTCTTC. The chain joins TRBV2 to TRBJ2-1; no clear D gene. The CDR3 sequence is 12 residues long. CDR1 and CDR2 from the germline V gene are SNHLY and FYNNEI. Trimming took 2 bases from V and 4 from J, leaving 3 bases between them.

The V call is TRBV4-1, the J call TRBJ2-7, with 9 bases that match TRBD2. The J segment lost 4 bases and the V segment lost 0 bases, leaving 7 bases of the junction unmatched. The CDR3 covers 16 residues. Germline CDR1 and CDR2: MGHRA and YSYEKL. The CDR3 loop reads CASSQEAGGRTYEQYF. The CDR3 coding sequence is TGCGCCAGCAGCCAAGAGGCGGGAGGGAGGACATACGAGCAGTACTTC.

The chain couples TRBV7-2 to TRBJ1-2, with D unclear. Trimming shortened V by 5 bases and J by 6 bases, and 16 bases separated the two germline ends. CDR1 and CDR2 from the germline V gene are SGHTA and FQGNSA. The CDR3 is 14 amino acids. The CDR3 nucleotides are TGTGCCAGCAGCCAGAGCCGGGAATCAAATGGCTACACCTTC. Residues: CASSQSRESNGYTF.

CDR3 DNA sequence: TGTGCCAGCAGTTCCATCTCCGCGGTGGATTCACCCCTCCACTTT. Translating it yields CASSSISAVDSPLHF. The V call is TRBV28, the J call TRBJ1-6, with D unclear. Germline V gives CDR1 MDHEN, CDR2 SYDVKM. The CDR3 length is 15 residues. V gave up 4 bases and J gave up 8 bases, with 15 bases separating them. Together with reference TRBV28 and TRBJ1-6, the CDR3 gives the full variable domain: DVKVTQSSRYLVKRTGEKVFLECVQDMDHENMFWYRQDPGLGLRLIYFSYDVKMKEKGDIPEGYSVSREKKERFSLILESASTNQTSMYLCASSSISAVDSPLHFGNGTRLTVT.

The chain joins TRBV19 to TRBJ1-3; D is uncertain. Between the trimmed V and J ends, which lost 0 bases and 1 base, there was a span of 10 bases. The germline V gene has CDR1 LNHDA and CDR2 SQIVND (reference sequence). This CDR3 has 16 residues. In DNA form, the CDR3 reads TGTGCCAGTAGTATAGATCTGGGCAGGTCTGGAAACACCATATATTTT. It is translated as CASSIDLGRSGNTIYF.